These 4 T cell receptor beta chains came from one sample sequenced in a study of cytotoxic CD8 clonotypes in ibrutinib-treated CLL. Clones were sequenced by immunoSEQ multiplex PCR, and TCRdb holds only the in-frame ones, with some missing. Among about 130,000 clones listed, approximately 85% were seen once. This material consisted of PBMCs, taken after 24 months of ibrutinib treatment. The receptors stem from a human donor with chronic lymphocytic leukemia.

The chain employs TRBV11-2 and TRBJ1-1, with unresolved D. This CDR3 contains 14 residues. CDR1 SGHAT and CDR2 FQNNGV come from the germline V gene. V was shortened by 0 bases and J by 6 bases, with 11 bases between the two germline ends. CDR3 nucleotide sequence: TGTGCCAGCAGCTTAGAACGGCACCGGCCTGAAGCTTTCTTT. Encoded protein: CASSLERHRPEAFF.

The V and J genes are TRBV28 and TRBJ1-1; 9 bases align to TRBD1. The CDR3 extends over 15 amino acids. The junction had 6 bases not matched to a gene; V was cut back by 5 bases and J by 2 bases. CDR1 is MDHEN, CDR2 SYDVKM, per germline. The CDR3 DNA reads as TGTGCCAGCAGTCCCCCGGGACAGGGAAACACTGAAGCTTTCTTT. Amino acid sequence: CASSPPGQGNTEAFF.

In regard to this clone: Additional DNA sequences in this sample encode the identical CDR3. The chain employs TRBV11-2 and TRBJ2-3; no reliable D call. Trimming shortened V by 5 bases and J by 2 bases, and 5 bases separated the two germline ends. The germline gives CDR1 SGHAT, CDR2 FQNNGV. The CDR3 has 12 residues. CDR3 protein: CASSPNTDTQYF. As DNA, the CDR3 is TGTGCCAGCAGCCCAAACACAGATACGCAGTATTTT.

V is TRBV9 and J is TRBJ1-6, with 7 bases aligning to TRBD1. This CDR3 has 18 amino acids. The V gene's germline CDR1 is SGDLS and CDR2 YYNGEE. The trim removed 2 bases at V and 6 bases at J, leaving 14 bases unmatched. This CDR3 is CASSVSTKDRARNSPLHF. In nucleotides, the CDR3 is TGTGCCAGCAGCGTTTCCACTAAAGACAGGGCGCGTAATTCACCCCTCCACTTT.